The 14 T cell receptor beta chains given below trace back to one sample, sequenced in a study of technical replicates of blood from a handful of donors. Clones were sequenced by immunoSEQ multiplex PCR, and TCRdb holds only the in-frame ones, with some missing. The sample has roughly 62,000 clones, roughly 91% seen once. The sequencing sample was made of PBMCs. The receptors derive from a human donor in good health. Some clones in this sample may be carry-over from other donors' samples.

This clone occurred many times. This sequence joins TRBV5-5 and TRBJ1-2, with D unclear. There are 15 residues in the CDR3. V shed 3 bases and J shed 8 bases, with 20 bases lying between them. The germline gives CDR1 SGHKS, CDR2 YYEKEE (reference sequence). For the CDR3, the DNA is TGTGCCAGCAGCTCGTCCGGGCCGGGATTAGGAGGCTACACCTTC. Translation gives CASSSSGPGLGGYTF.

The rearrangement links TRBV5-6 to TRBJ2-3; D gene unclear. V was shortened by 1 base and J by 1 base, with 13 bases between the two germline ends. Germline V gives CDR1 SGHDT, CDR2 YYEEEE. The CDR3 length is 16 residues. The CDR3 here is CASSLLSDLGTDTQYF. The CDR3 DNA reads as TGTGCCAGCAGCTTGCTATCAGACTTGGGCACAGATACGCAGTATTTT.

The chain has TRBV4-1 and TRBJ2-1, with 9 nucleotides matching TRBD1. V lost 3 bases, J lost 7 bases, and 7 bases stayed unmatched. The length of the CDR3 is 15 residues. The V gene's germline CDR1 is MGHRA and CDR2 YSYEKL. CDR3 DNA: TGCGCCAGCAGCCACCTTGGACAGGGGTCAAATGAGCAGTTCTTC. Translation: CASSHLGQGSNEQFF.

CDR3 residues: CASSLFAGVAYNEQFF. The CDR3 DNA follows: TGTGCCAGCAGCTTGTTTGCGGGAGTCGCCTACAATGAGCAGTTCTTC. The V call is TRBV5-6, the J call TRBJ2-1, with TRBD2 matching over 7 bases. Looked up from germline, CDR1 is SGHDT and CDR2 is YYEEEE. The V and J ends lost 1 base and 2 bases, in that order; junction bases with no gene match: 6. The CDR3 is made up of 16 amino acids.

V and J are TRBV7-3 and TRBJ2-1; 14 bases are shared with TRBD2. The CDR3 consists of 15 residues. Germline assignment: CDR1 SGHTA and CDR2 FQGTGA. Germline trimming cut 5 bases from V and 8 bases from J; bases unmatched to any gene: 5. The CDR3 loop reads CASSPGLAGVDEQFF. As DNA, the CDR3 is TGTGCCAGCAGCCCGGGACTAGCGGGAGTCGATGAGCAGTTCTTC.

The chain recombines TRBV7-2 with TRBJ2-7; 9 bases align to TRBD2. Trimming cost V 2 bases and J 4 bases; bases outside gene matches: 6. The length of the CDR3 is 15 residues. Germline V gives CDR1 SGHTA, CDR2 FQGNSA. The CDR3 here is CASSLWAGGPYEQYF. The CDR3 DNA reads TGTGCCAGCAGCTTATGGGCGGGGGGGCCTTACGAGCAGTACTTC. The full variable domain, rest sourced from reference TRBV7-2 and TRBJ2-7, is GAGVSQSPSNKVTEKGKDVELRCDPISGHTALYWYRQSLGQGLEFLIYFQGNSAPDKSGLPSDRFSAERTGGSVSTLTIQRTQQEDSAVYLCASSLWAGGPYEQYFGPGTRLTVT.

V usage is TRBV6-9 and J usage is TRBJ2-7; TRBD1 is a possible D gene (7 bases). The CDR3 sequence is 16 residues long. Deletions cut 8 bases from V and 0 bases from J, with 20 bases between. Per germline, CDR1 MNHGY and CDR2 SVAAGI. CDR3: CASGGMDRRGSYEQYF. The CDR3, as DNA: TGTGCCAGCGGGGGCATGGACAGGAGGGGCTCCTACGAGCAGTACTTC.

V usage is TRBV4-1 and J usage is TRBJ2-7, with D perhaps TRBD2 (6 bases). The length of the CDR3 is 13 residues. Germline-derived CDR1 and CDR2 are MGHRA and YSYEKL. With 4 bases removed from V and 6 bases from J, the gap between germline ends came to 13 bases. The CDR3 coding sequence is TGCGCCAGCAGCCTGGGACTCGCTTCCGAGCAGTACTTC. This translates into CASSLGLASEQYF.

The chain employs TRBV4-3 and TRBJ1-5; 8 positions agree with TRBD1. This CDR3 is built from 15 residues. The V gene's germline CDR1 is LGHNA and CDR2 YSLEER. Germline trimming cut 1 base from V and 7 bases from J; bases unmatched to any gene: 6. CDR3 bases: TGCGCCAGCAGCCAAGGGGTGGCAGGGGGCCAGCCCCAGCATTTT. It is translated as CASSQGVAGGQPQHF.

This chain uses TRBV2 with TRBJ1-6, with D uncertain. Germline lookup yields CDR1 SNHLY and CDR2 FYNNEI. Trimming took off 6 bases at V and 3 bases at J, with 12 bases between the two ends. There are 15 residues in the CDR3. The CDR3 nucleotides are TGTGCCAGCAGCGCCGACATGAGCTATAATTCACCCCTCCACTTT. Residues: CASSADMSYNSPLHF.

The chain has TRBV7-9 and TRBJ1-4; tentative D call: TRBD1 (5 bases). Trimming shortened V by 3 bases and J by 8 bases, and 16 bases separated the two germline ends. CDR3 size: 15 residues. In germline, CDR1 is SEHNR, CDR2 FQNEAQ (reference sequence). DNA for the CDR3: TGTGCCAGCAGCTTTCCCCAGACGACAGAGGAAAAACTGTTTTTT. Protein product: CASSFPQTTEEKLFF.

In nucleotides, the CDR3 is TGCAGCGCTTCCGGGACTAGCGGGAACGTCAATGAGCAGTTCTTC. This gives the protein CSASGTSGNVNEQFF. V and J are TRBV29-1 and TRBJ2-1; 13 bases map to TRBD2. The CDR3 consists of 15 residues. The germline V gene has CDR1 SQVTM and CDR2 ANQGSEA. The V gene end was trimmed by 7 bases and the J gene end by 6 bases; junction bases not matched to a gene: 9.

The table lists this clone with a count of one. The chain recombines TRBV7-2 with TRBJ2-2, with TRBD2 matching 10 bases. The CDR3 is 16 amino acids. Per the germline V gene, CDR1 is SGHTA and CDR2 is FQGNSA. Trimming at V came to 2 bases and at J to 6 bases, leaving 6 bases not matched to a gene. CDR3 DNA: TGTGCCAGCAGCTTAAAAGCTAGCGGGAGTGCCGGGGAGCTGTTTTTT. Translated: CASSLKASGSAGELFF.

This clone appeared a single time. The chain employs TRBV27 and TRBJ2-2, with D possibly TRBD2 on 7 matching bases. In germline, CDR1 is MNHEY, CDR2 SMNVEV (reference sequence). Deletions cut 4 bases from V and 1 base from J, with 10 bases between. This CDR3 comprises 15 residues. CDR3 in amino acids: CASSSRGGNTGELFF. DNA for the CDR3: TGTGCCAGCAGTTCGAGGGGGGGGAACACCGGGGAGCTGTTTTTT.